One sample yielded the 13 T cell receptor beta chains listed below, sequenced in a study of T cell changes during pregnancy in multiple sclerosis. TCRdb's table, derived via immunoSEQ multiplex PCR, lists solely in-frame clones and lacks some. The sample lists around 53,000 clones, 92% seen once, with 0.6% to 0.7% in the top ten. The sample in question was CD4+ T cells from peripheral blood mononuclear cells, obtained after pregnancy. Source of these receptors: a female donor with multiple sclerosis, enrolled in a pregnancy study.

The J gene is TRBJ1-4, the V gene TRBV28; 9 nucleotides line up with TRBD1. Trimming removed 6 bases from V and 7 bases from J; junction bases left unmatched: 9. The CDR3 is 15 residues long. CDR1 and CDR2 (germline): MDHEN, SYDVKM. CDR3 residues: CASRRPGQGGEKLFF. DNA of the CDR3: TGTGCCAGCAGGAGACCGGGACAGGGAGGTGAAAAACTGTTTTTT.

The chain joins TRBV5-8 to TRBJ1-5; tentative D call: TRBD1 (5 bases). The germline CDR1 and CDR2 sequences are SGHTS and YDEGEE. The CDR3 length is 14 residues. The V end lost 7 bases, the J end lost 0 bases, and 11 bases lay between the germline ends. CDR3 nucleotide sequence: TGTGCCAGCCCTGACAGAGTTAGCAATCAGCCCCAGCATTTT. This encodes CASPDRVSNQPQHF.

The chain carries TRBV7-2 and TRBJ2-2, with 9 nucleotides matching TRBD2. This CDR3 is 19 amino acids long. Germline V gene lookup returns CDR1 SGHTA and CDR2 FQGNSA. V gave up 5 bases and J gave up 5 bases; unmatched junction bases: 18. The CDR3 bases are TGTGCCAGCAGCCCCTGGGGCGCGGGGGGGCCCGCGAGGACCGGGGAGCTGTTTTTT. It codes for CASSPWGAGGPARTGELFF.

This clone was observed a single time. The chain links TRBV15 to TRBJ2-7; D is perhaps TRBD2 (6 bases). V lost 0 bases to trimming and J lost 1 base, with 10 bases between them. Germline CDR1 LNHNV, CDR2 YYDKDF (reference sequence). This CDR3 contains 15 residues. The CDR3 DNA follows: TGTGCCACCAGCAGAGATTCCAGCGGGTCCTACGAGCAGTACTTC. This translates into CATSRDSSGSYEQYF. Filled out from reference TRBV15 and TRBJ2-7, the complete variable domain reads DAMVIQNPRYQVTQFGKPVTLSCSQTLNHNVMYWYQQKSSQAPKLLFHYYDKDFNNEADTPDNFQSRRPNTSFCFLDIRSPGLGDTAMYLCATSRDSSGSYEQYFGPGTRLTVT.

This clone has only a few counts. The chain uses TRBV7-2 and TRBJ2-1; TRBD2 agrees at 9 bases. The CDR3 consists of 15 residues. Germline V lookup: CDR1 SGHTA, CDR2 FQGNSA. V dropped 7 bases and J dropped 3; count of bases not matched to a gene: 7. The CDR3 loop reads CASTYRSGGYNEQFF. As DNA, the CDR3 is TGTGCCAGCACCTACCGTAGCGGGGGCTACAATGAGCAGTTCTTC.

The chain uses TRBV6-1 and TRBJ1-1; TRBD1 agrees at 8 bases. CDR1 MNHNS and CDR2 SASEGT come from the germline V gene. The CDR3 is 14 residues long. The V segment lost 4 bases and the J segment 1 base; nucleotides outside the gene matches: 2. The CDR3 sequence is CASSVDRANTEAFF. In nucleotides, the CDR3 is TGTGCCAGCAGTGTGGACAGGGCGAACACTGAAGCTTTCTTT.

The V and J genes are TRBV5-1 and TRBJ1-4, with D possibly matching TRBD1 (6 bases). The CDR3 spans 16 residues. Germline-derived CDR1 and CDR2 are SGHRS and YFSETQ. The ends were cut back, 4 bases at V and 6 bases at J, with 19 bases in the middle. The chain's CDR3 is CASSPMTGGDYEKLFF. The CDR3 DNA is TGCGCCAGCAGCCCGATGACAGGCGGAGATTATGAAAAACTGTTTTTT.

This clone appeared a single time. This sequence joins TRBV6-6 and TRBJ2-1; 11 bases are shared with TRBD1. V was pared by 0 bases and J by 7 bases, with 5 bases of the junction left unmatched. Germline-derived CDR1 and CDR2 are MNHNY and SVGAGI (reference sequence). This CDR3 spans 16 amino acids. The DNA of the CDR3 is TGTGCCAGCAGTTACTCAGGGACAGGGGGTCAGAATGAGCAGTTCTTC. It codes for CASSYSGTGGQNEQFF.

The CDR3, as DNA: TGTGCCAGCAGTCTGGGGGACGGGGGCACCGGGGAGCTGTTTTTT. Amino acids: CASSLGDGGTGELFF. The chain recombines TRBV2 with TRBJ2-2; possibly TRBD2 for D (6 bases). Deletions cut 5 bases from V and 4 bases from J, with 14 bases between. From germline, CDR1 is SNHLY and CDR2 FYNNEI. The CDR3 has 15 amino acids. Combining the CDR3 with reference TRBV2 and TRBJ2-2 gives the whole variable domain EPEVTQTPSHQVTQMGQEVILRCVPISNHLYFYWYRQILGQKVEFLVSFYNNEISEKSEIFDDQFSVERPDGSNFTLKIRSTKLEDSAMYFCASSLGDGGTGELFFGEGSRLTVL.

V usage is TRBV27 and J usage is TRBJ1-1, with TRBD1 matching over 8 bases. The CDR3 is 14 amino acids. The V gene's germline CDR1 is MNHEY and CDR2 SMNVEV (reference sequence). The V and J ends lost 2 bases and 12 bases, in that order; junction bases with no gene match: 11. The chain's CDR3 is CASSLTYQTGGTFF. CDR3 in DNA: TGTGCCAGCAGTTTAACCTATCAAACAGGGGGTACTTTCTTT.

The chain carries TRBV6-5 and TRBJ2-7; D is possibly TRBD1 (6 bases). Per the germline V gene, CDR1 is MNHEY and CDR2 is SVGAGI. The CDR3 totals 14 residues. V shed 2 bases and J shed 0 bases, with 8 bases lying between them. In nucleotides, the CDR3 is TGTGCCAGCAGTTACCAGGGGAGCTCCTACGAGCAGTACTTC. Its protein product is CASSYQGSSYEQYF.

In this sample, this clone turned up a few times. This chain connects TRBV5-6 to TRBJ1-6; 8 positions agree with TRBD1. V was pared by 3 bases and J by 4 bases, with 6 bases of the junction left unmatched. This CDR3 is 16 amino acids long. CDR1 and CDR2 from the germline V gene are SGHDT and YYEEEE. The CDR3 loop reads CASSWTGPGYNSPLHF. CDR3 bases: TGTGCCAGCAGCTGGACAGGGCCTGGTTATAATTCACCCCTCCACTTT.

J is TRBJ2-1 and V is TRBV7-6; 9 nucleotides match TRBD1. Per the germline V gene, CDR1 is SGHVS and CDR2 is FNYEAQ. After removal of 11 bases from V and 9 bases from J, the junction contained 14 bases not matched to a gene. There are 14 residues in the CDR3. CDR3 sequence reads: CAASGNRGRGEQFF. CDR3 bases: TGTGCCGCGTCAGGGAACAGGGGGCGGGGTGAGCAGTTCTTC.